This passage covers 26 T cell receptor beta chains from one sample sequenced in a study of tumor-infiltrating lymphocytes in primary liver carcinoma. Starting material of 500 to 600 ng total RNA yielded TCR beta cDNA via a constant-region primer. Slightly modified ARM-PCR, run as three nested multiplex PCR rounds, produced the TCR beta libraries. Amplification in the first two PCR rounds was performed using TRBV1-TRBV30 forward primers and a C-beta reverse primer for around 9 cycles each. TCRdb recomputed calls from the multiplex PCR reads with MiXCR, one row per CDR3 protein. The sample records around 80,000 distinct CDR3 sequences, 72% being singletons. Investigators took RNA and DNA out together from roughly 21-30 mg of unsorted bulk tissue. Material for sequencing was liver tumor tissue from sampling region 1. Sample subset: tumor region T1, superior pole. All receptors derive from a man in his forties with primary liver carcinoma and hepatitis B virus infection.

Worth noting for this clonotype: Here the CDR3 omits its conserved ending phenylalanine or tryptophan, so a read error is the likely source. This chain connects TRBV14 to TRBJ2-7; no definite D call. CDR1 SGHDN and CDR2 FVKESK come from the germline V gene. This CDR3 has 13 residues. The CDR3 DNA follows: TGTGCCAGCAGCCAAGGGACCTACTACGTGCAGTACTTA. Its protein is CASSQGTYYVQYL.

Turning to this clonotype: Compared with germline, one end of the junction differs, possibly owing to a read error. The chain recombines TRBV10-3 with TRBJ2-3; D tentatively fits TRBD1 or TRBD2 (5 bases each). The germline V gene encodes CDR1 ENHRY and CDR2 SYGVKD. This CDR3 comprises 14 residues. In DNA form, the CDR3 reads TGTGCCACCAGTGAGGATAGCGTGGGGGATACGCAATATTTT. Its translation: CATSEDSVGDTQYF.

A note on this clonotype: This clone may be a read error of a much larger clone one base away. The rearrangement links TRBV21-1 to TRBJ2-3; the table's D call TRBD2 went unverified against the DNA. TRBV21-1 is described as a pseudogene. The CDR3 runs to 17 residues. CDR3 sequence: CASSVDWGTSATDTQYF. CDR3 in DNA: TGTGCCAGCAGTGTTGATTGGGGGACTAGCGCTACAGATACGCAGTATTTT.

This clonotype has just a few counts. A much bigger clone sits one base away, suggesting this may be a read error. The chain is built from TRBV19 and TRBJ2-1; no clear D gene. Per the germline V gene, CDR1 is LNHDA and CDR2 is SQIVND (reference sequence). V lost 3 bases to trimming and J lost 7 bases, with 10 bases between them. This CDR3 comprises 13 residues. DNA of the CDR3: TGTGCCAGTAGTATCTCCAGTGCAAATGAGCAGTTCTTC. As protein: CASSISSANEQFF. Combining the CDR3 with reference TRBV19 and TRBJ2-1 gives the whole variable domain DGGITQSPKYLFRKEGQNVTLSCEQNLNHDAMYWYRQDPGQGLRLIYYSQIVNDFQKGDIAEGYSVSREKKESFPLTVTSAQKNPTAFYLCASSISSANEQFFGPGTRLTVL.

This clonotype occurred many times. The chain recombines TRBV30 with TRBJ1-4; D is uncertain. Germline values: CDR1 GTSNPN, CDR2 SVGIG (reference sequence). The V gene lost 5 bases and the J gene lost 7 bases, with 11 bases spanning the gap. The CDR3 extends over 12 amino acids. CDR3 DNA sequence: TGTGCCTGGGAAAAAGGAGGTGAAAAACTGTTTTTT. It yields the protein CAWEKGGEKLFF.

Note on this clonotype: One end of the junction is discordant with germline, which a read error may explain. The genes are TRBV12-3 or TRBV12-4 and TRBJ2-1, with TRBD2 identical over 11 bases. The CDR3 consists of 14 residues. The CDR3 bases are TGTGCCAGCAGTAAACTAGCGGGGGTCAACGAGCGGTTCTTC. Translation: CASSKLAGVNERFF.

As to this clonotype: Compared with germline, one end of the junction differs, possibly owing to a read error. The chain combines TRBV5-4 with TRBJ2-5; 8 bases are a match to TRBD1. This CDR3 is built from 15 residues. In germline, CDR1 is SGHNT, CDR2 YYREEE (reference sequence). The CDR3 protein is CPSSYRQGRGETQYF. The CDR3, as DNA: TGTCCCAGCAGCTACCGACAGGGGAGAGGAGAGACACAGTACTTC.

Concerning this clonotype itself: The CDR3 end shows no conserved phenylalanine or tryptophan, and so a read error is likely. This rearrangement joins TRBV11-3 to TRBJ2-7; 7 positions match TRBD1. V was pared by 4 bases and J by 5 bases, with 8 bases of the junction left unmatched. The CDR3 contains 14 residues. Germline assignment: CDR1 SGHNT and CDR2 YENEEA. This CDR3 is CASSSHRGPNEQYL. The DNA of the CDR3 is TGTGCCAGCAGCTCCCATAGGGGGCCAAACGAGCAGTACCTC.

Regarding this clonotype: A much larger clone is a single base away; this may be a read error. Here the CDR3 omits its conserved ending phenylalanine or tryptophan, so a read error is the likely source. V is TRBV28 and J is TRBJ2-3; possible D gene TRBD2, 5 bases. The CDR3 contains 15 residues. V was shortened by 5 bases and J by 0 bases, with 12 bases between the two germline ends. Germline V gives CDR1 MDHEN, CDR2 SYDVKM. The CDR3 nucleotides are TGTGCCAGCAGTCTGCGGGTAGGGAGCACAGATACGCAGTATATT. Amino acid sequence: CASSLRVGSTDTQYI.

In the case of this clonotype: At one end the junction does not follow the germline gene, possibly because of a read error. V gene TRBV10-3 combines with J gene TRBJ2-7; D may correspond to TRBD1 or TRBD2 (5 bases each). Germline V CDR1 and CDR2: ENHRY, SYGVKD. The CDR3 extends over 13 amino acids. DNA for the CDR3: TGTGCCATTAAGGGGACGGATACCTACGAGGAGTACTTC. This sequence encodes CAIKGTDTYEEYF.

The chain links TRBV20-1 to TRBJ2-7; D call uncertain. The CDR3 consists of 13 residues. The germline V and J ends were trimmed by 5 bases and 5 bases, with 16 bases remaining between them. Germline V lookup: CDR1 DFQATT, CDR2 SNEGSKA (reference sequence). The CDR3, as DNA: TGCAGTGCTGGGCTATCGGAGTTAGACGAGCAGTACTTC. Its protein is CSAGLSELDEQYF.

The genes are TRBV24-1 and TRBJ2-3; D possibly corresponds to TRBD2 (6 bases). In germline, CDR1 is KGHDR, CDR2 SFDVKD. The CDR3 has 17 residues. Trimming pared 5 bases from V and 1 base from J, leaving 18 bases between. CDR3 nucleotide sequence: TGTGCCACCAGTGCCCGAACCGGGACTGCGGGCACAGATACGCAGTATTTT. The encoded protein is CATSARTGTAGTDTQYF.

This chain connects TRBV11-2 to TRBJ2-7; 8 nucleotides agree with TRBD2. There are 18 residues in the CDR3. Germline V gene sequence: CDR1 SGHAT, CDR2 FQNNGV. Germline trimming cut 2 bases from V and 4 bases from J; bases unmatched to any gene: 16. CDR3 loop: CASSLSVGPAGEGYEQYF. CDR3 DNA: TGTGCCAGCAGCTTATCAGTTGGACCAGCGGGAGAGGGGTACGAGCAGTACTTC.

This clonotype has only a few counts. A much larger clone differs from this one at a single base, so this may be a read error. The chain joins TRBV28 to TRBJ1-5; the D gene is possibly TRBD1 (5 bases). Looked up from germline, CDR1 is MDHEN and CDR2 is SYDVKM. This CDR3 is built from 13 residues. Trimming removed 5 bases from V and 5 bases from J, with 10 bases in between. CDR3 sequence (DNA): TGTGCCAGCAGTCCTCAGGGAGATCAGCCCCAGCATTTT. Encoded protein: CASSPQGDQPQHF.

A word on this clonotype: One end of the junction is discordant with germline, which a read error may explain. V is TRBV5-1 and J is TRBJ2-1, with TRBD1 as a possible D gene (6 bases). This CDR3 has 14 residues. Germline loops: CDR1 SGHRS, CDR2 YFSETQ. CDR3 coding DNA: TGCACCAGCAGCCGTGGACAGAGTTACAATGAGCAGTTCTTC. Its protein is CTSSRGQSYNEQFF.

About this clonotype: It may be a read error: a sequence one base away is much more abundant. The chain couples TRBV6-1 to TRBJ1-4; 7 nucleotides match TRBD1. Germline CDR1 is MNHNS and CDR2 is SASEGT. This CDR3 comprises 15 residues. The chain's CDR3 is CAGSAQGGLNEKLFF. In nucleotides, the CDR3 is TGTGCCGGCAGTGCCCAGGGGGGGCTTAATGAAAAACTGTTTTTT.

For the CDR3, the DNA is TGCGCCAGCAGTGAGTCAACTGGCGGGAGGAATGAGCAGTTCTTC. It specifies CASSESTGGRNEQFF. J is TRBJ2-1 and V is TRBV10-1, with 8 bases matching TRBD2. The CDR3 totals 15 residues. V gave up 0 bases and J gave up 7 bases; unmatched junction bases: 5. CDR1 is WNHNN and CDR2 is SYGVQD in the germline V gene (reference sequence).

There are many counts of this clonotype. This chain joins TRBV28 and TRBJ2-2; D uncertain. This CDR3 has 13 amino acids. Germline CDR1 and CDR2: MDHEN and SYDVKM. V was pared by 5 bases and J by 7 bases, with 11 bases between. The CDR3 here is CASSPNLGGELFF. In DNA, the CDR3 is TGTGCCAGCAGTCCCAACCTGGGCGGGGAGCTGTTTTTT.

The table lists this clonotype with a few counts. This chain connects TRBV2 to TRBJ1-4; D remains ambiguous. Trimming pared 6 bases from V and 8 bases from J, leaving 13 bases between. From germline, CDR1 is SNHLY and CDR2 FYNNEI. The CDR3 length is 13 residues. This CDR3 is CASSGPSGEKLFF. CDR3 DNA sequence: TGTGCCAGCAGCGGACCTTCGGGGGAAAAACTGTTTTTT.

The J gene is TRBJ1-5, the V gene TRBV6-1, with a possible D match to TRBD1 (6 bases). Germline CDR1 reads MNHNS; CDR2 reads SASEGT. Trimming left V 9 bases short and J 7 bases short, with 16 bases between. This CDR3 comprises 13 residues. The CDR3 region is CASSQQGEQPQHF. DNA of the CDR3: TGTGCCAGTAGCCAACAGGGAGAGCAGCCCCAGCATTTT.

The table lists this clonotype with many counts. The V gene is TRBV29-1, the J gene TRBJ2-1; D gene unclear. V lost 6 bases, J lost 0 bases, and 9 bases lay in between. Germline values: CDR1 SQVTM, CDR2 ANQGSEA. The CDR3 has 13 amino acids. The CDR3 sequence: CSVDPNSYNEQFF. CDR3 nucleotide sequence: TGCAGCGTCGACCCAAACTCCTACAATGAGCAGTTCTTC.

This clonotype was seen at least ten times. The genes are TRBV29-1 and TRBJ2-1; 8 nucleotides line up with TRBD1. This CDR3 is 13 amino acids long. Germline V gene sequence: CDR1 SQVTM, CDR2 ANQGSEA. Losses at the gene ends were 3 bases for V and 7 bases for J; bases not matched to a gene: 5. The CDR3 protein is CSVDGQGGNEQFF. For the CDR3, the DNA is TGCAGCGTTGATGGACAGGGTGGAAATGAGCAGTTCTTC.

Regarding this clonotype: Compared with germline, one end of the junction differs, possibly owing to a read error. This chain connects TRBV11-2 to TRBJ2-3, with D tentatively TRBD1 (6 bases). Per the germline V gene, CDR1 is SGHAT and CDR2 is FQNNGV. This CDR3 is 14 amino acids long. CDR3: CASSLSRGSDMQYF. The CDR3 DNA reads as TGTGCCAGCAGCTTATCCAGGGGTTCAGATATGCAGTACTTT.

Notes on this clonotype: Germline is not matched at one junction end, which may reflect a read error. V is TRBV6-1 and J is TRBJ1-2; 8 bases match TRBD1. CDR1 is MNHNS and CDR2 is SASEGT in the germline V gene. This CDR3 has 15 amino acids. CDR3 residues: CDSSPQGGQGYSYTF. CDR3 sequence (DNA): TGTGACAGCAGCCCCCAAGGAGGACAGGGCTATAGCTACACCTTC.

This clonotype has a count of ten or more. The V call is TRBV6-1, the J call TRBJ2-7; 9 positions agree with TRBD2. The CDR3 sequence is 15 residues long. The junction had 9 bases not matched to a gene; V was cut back by 9 bases and J by 0 bases. Germline-derived CDR1 and CDR2 are MNHNS and SASEGT. CDR3 residues: CASGPTSGSSYEQYF. DNA for the CDR3: TGTGCCAGTGGCCCGACTAGCGGAAGCTCCTACGAGCAGTACTTC.

Comments on this clonotype: Since no conserved phenylalanine or tryptophan closes the CDR3, a read error is the likely cause. The limits of the CDR3 on the DNA are not certain, so only TCRdb's listed CDR3 is given. The gene calls are TRBV11-2 and TRBJ2-2. Germline CDR1 SGHAT, CDR2 FQNNGV. The CDR3 spans 15 amino acids, including both terminal residues. This CDR3 reads CASSLVKGNTGELSL.